The sequence of this T cell receptor (beta chain) was determined in a study of kidney transplant recipient with SARS-CoV-2 infection (dated by TCRdb to 2020 to 2023). As for this clonotype: Its antigen remains unidentified. One end of the junction varies from germline; a read error may be responsible.

These reads were obtained on an Illumina MiSeq. Profiling of the peripheral T cell repertoire was carried out for human TCRbeta genes. On the authors' methods: To account for variability over time, differences in clonotype abundance were tested using beta-binomial modelling. Expanded clonotypes were screened against the ImmuneCODE reference database of SARS-CoV-2-associated TCRs and were mapped to viral genome regions. Additional analyses of the repertoire looked at TRBV gene usage, CDR3 length, CDR3 amino acid overlap between time points, clonotype abundance distributions and Jaccard similarity. Using fastp trimming at Q25 and MiXCR clonotype assembly, TCRdb reanalyzed the public sequencing data and kept in-frame beta chains. Entries are consolidated by CDR3 protein sequence, retaining the most common genes and DNA. V and J calls and clone size were set by TCRdb, not the authors. Counted in this sample were approximately 250,000 distinct CDR3 sequences; about 30% of them appeared once. The ten most abundant clones make up roughly 7.3% of the sample.

The time point label on this specimen signifies: pre-pandemic baseline sample and day 111 after first positive SARS-CoV-2 test. The source was a blood sample, collected at baseline and on day 111 from a kidney transplant recipient. The clonotype was recovered from a male patient in his thirties who had COVID-19 and was a kidney transplant recipient. After a transplant, some T cells may have been passed on by the graft donor.

The CDR3 loop reads CASGLVVNGPSNEQFF. The DNA sequence is given as TGTGCTAGTGGCTTGGTGGTTAACGGGCCCTCCAATGAGCAGTTCTTC. Recombination connected TRBV12-5 to TRBJ2-1, with no D gene named confidently. CDR1 LGHNT and CDR2 FRNRAP are derived from the germline V gene. The CDR3 spans 16 residues, from the cysteine through the phenylalanine. Solely the CDR3 DNA is kept, with 48 bases framed from the first base.